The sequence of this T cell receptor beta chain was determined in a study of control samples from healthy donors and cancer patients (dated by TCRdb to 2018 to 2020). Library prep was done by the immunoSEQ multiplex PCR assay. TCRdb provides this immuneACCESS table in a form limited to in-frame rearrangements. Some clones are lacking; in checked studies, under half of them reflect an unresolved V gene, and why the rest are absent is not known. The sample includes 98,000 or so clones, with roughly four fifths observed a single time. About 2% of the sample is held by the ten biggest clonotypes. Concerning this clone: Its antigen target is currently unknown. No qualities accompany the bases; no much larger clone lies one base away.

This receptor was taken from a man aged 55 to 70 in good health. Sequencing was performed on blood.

CDR3 reads: CASRQGLAGDNEQFF. The sequenced DNA is TGCGCCAGCAGACAGGGACTAGCGGGAGACAATGAGCAGTTCTTC. Rearrangement joined TRBV10-1 to TRBJ2-1, with 14 bases matching TRBD2. From V the trimming removes 6 bases and from J it removes 5 bases, while the gene matches leave 3 bases of the junction unaccounted for. Sequences WNHNN (CDR1) and SYGVQD (CDR2) are obtained from the germline V gene (reference sequence). The CDR3 measures 15 amino acids from cysteine to phenylalanine. Only CDR3 DNA is held: 45 bases, read in frame from base 1.